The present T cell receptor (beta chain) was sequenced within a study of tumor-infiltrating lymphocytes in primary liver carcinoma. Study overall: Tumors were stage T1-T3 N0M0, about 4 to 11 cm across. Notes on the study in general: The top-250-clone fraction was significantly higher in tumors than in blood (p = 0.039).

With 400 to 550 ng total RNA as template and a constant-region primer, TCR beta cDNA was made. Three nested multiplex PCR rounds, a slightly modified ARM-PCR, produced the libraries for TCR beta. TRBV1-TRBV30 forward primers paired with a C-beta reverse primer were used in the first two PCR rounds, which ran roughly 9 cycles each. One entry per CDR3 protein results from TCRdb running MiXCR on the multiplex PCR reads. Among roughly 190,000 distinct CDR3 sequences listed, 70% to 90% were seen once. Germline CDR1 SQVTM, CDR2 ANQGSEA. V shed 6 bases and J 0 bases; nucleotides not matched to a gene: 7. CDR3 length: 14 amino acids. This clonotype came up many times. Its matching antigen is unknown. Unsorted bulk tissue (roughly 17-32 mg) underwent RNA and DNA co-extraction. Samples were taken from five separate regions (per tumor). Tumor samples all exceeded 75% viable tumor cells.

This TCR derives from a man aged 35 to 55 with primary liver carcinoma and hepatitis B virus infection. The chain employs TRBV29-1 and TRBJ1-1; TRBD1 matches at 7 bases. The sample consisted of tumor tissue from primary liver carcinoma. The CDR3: CSVAGGGLNTEAFF. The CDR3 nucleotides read TGCAGCGTCGCAGGGGGGGGCCTGAACACTGAAGCTTTCTTT.